This T cell receptor (beta chain) comes out of a study of yellow fever vaccine responses in identical twins. Study results and caveats: Twins' T cell vaccine responses reportedly looked partly convergent, partly personalized.

CDR3 length: 15 residues. In germline, CDR1 is LGHNA, CDR2 YSLEER. Trimming took off 0 bases at V and 0 bases at J, with 6 bases between the two ends. Regarding this clonotype: Its antigen is not identified.

Each CDR3 protein is one row after TCRdb ran MiXCR on the RT-PCR reads. In the table there are about 4,200 distinct CDR3 sequences, 85% to 90% of which are singletons. The sample here was T cells from blood (PBMCs), unsorted or a sorted subset (not recorded which), taken before or after yellow fever vaccination (not recorded which). The clonotype comes from a woman in her late teens or twenties who received the yellow fever vaccine. This chain joins TRBV4-3 and TRBJ2-1; D perhaps matches TRBD2 (6 bases). CDR3 loop: CASSQEEGSYNEQFF. CDR3 bases: TGCGCCAGCAGCCAAGAGGAGGGCTCCTACAATGAGCAGTTCTTC.